The 25 T cell receptor beta chains below were found in one sample sequenced in a study of T cell responses to AZD1222 COVID-19 vaccine. Here immunoSEQ multiplex PCR was the method, and the copy in TCRdb shows in-frame clones only, minus some. In the table there are under 200,000 clones, almost 95% of which are singletons. The material was peripheral blood, obtained on day 0 of AZD1222 vaccination. The receptor set was obtained from an adult in good health.

The chain uses TRBV18 and TRBJ1-4; D unresolved. Germline V CDR1 and CDR2: KGHSH, LQKENI. This CDR3 region has 15 residues. The V and J ends lost 6 bases and 0 bases respectively, with 11 bases between them. CDR3 sequence: CASSLGSATNEKLFF. In nucleotides, the CDR3 is TGTGCCAGCTCCCTTGGGAGTGCAACTAATGAAAAACTGTTTTTT.

Only one count was recorded for this clone. The chain combines TRBV5-6 with TRBJ1-4; D is possibly TRBD1 (5 bases). In germline, CDR1 is SGHDT, CDR2 YYEEEE. V was shortened by 0 bases and J by 7 bases, with 19 bases between the two germline ends. There are 17 residues in the CDR3. CDR3 sequence reads: CASSLAGGLGVGEKLFF. CDR3 sequence (DNA): TGTGCCAGCAGCTTGGCCGGCGGACTAGGGGTTGGTGAAAAACTGTTTTTT. The complete variable domain, with remaining parts taken from reference TRBV5-6 and TRBJ1-4, reads DAGVTQSPTHLIKTRGQQVTLRCSPKSGHDTVSWYQQALGQGPQFIFQYYEEEERQRGNFPDRFSGHQFPNYSSELNVNALLLGDSALYLCASSLAGGLGVGEKLFFGSGTQLSVL.

This clone has only a few counts. The chain uses TRBV28 and TRBJ2-7, with 9 bases lining up with TRBD1. Germline V lookup: CDR1 MDHEN, CDR2 SYDVKM. V was pared by 2 bases and J by 6 bases, with 5 bases of the junction left unmatched. The CDR3 is 14 amino acids. The CDR3 sequence: CASSLGTGYGEQYF. CDR3 nucleotide sequence: TGTGCCAGCAGTTTAGGGACAGGGTACGGCGAGCAGTACTTC.

The chain uses TRBV5-6 and TRBJ2-5; a weak D match, TRBD2 (8 bases). With 0 bases removed from V and 5 bases from J, the gap between germline ends came to 14 bases. This CDR3 is 15 amino acids long. Germline loops: CDR1 SGHDT, CDR2 YYEEEE. This CDR3 is CASSLAGLGGETQYF. As DNA, the CDR3 is TGTGCCAGCAGCTTGGCGGGACTAGGGGGCGAGACCCAGTACTTC.

As regards this clone: Other DNA sequences in the same sample also yield this CDR3. The gene calls are TRBV9 and TRBJ1-1; D is ambiguous. The germline V gene encodes CDR1 SGDLS and CDR2 YYNGEE. V was trimmed by 1 base and J by 1 base, leaving 5 bases between them. CDR3 size: 13 residues. The CDR3 bases are TGTGCCAGCAGCGTACTGGGGAACACTGAAGCTTTCTTT. Translating gives CASSVLGNTEAFF.

The count of this clone is one. CDR3: CASSIEARVNTEAFF. In nucleotides, the CDR3 is TGTGCCAGTAGTATAGAGGCCAGGGTGAACACTGAAGCTTTCTTT. The chain combines TRBV19 with TRBJ1-1; a possible D gene is TRBD1 (5 bases). The CDR3 spans 15 residues. Germline assignment: CDR1 LNHDA and CDR2 SQIVND (reference sequence). Trimming took off 0 bases at V and 0 bases at J, with 8 bases between the two ends.

The chain combines TRBV18 with TRBJ1-1, with 11 nucleotides matching TRBD1. This CDR3 contains 16 residues. CDR1 and CDR2 from the germline V gene are KGHSH and LQKENI. V lost 3 bases to trimming and J lost 3 bases; unmatched junction nucleotides: 6. CDR3 nucleotides: TGTGCCAGCTCACCGAGACAGGGACAGGGGGACACTGAAGCTTTCTTT. It is translated as CASSPRQGQGDTEAFF.

The chain uses TRBV24-1 and TRBJ2-7, with 10 bases aligning to TRBD1. There are 15 residues in the CDR3. CDR1 is KGHDR and CDR2 is SFDVKD in the germline V gene. V shed 3 bases, J shed 7 bases, and the junction held 8 bases outside the gene matches. DNA for the CDR3: TGTGCCACCAGTGATGCCCGACAGGGGGCGGGGGAGCAGTACTTC. It codes for CATSDARQGAGEQYF.

This chain joins TRBV28 and TRBJ1-1; the D is unclear. The length of the CDR3 is 12 residues. Germline V lookup: CDR1 MDHEN, CDR2 SYDVKM. The ends were cut back, 8 bases at V and 4 bases at J, with 11 bases in the middle. The CDR3 region has the DNA TGTGCCAGCCTTGAGTTCCCCACTGAAGCTTTCTTT. Its protein product is CASLEFPTEAFF. The full variable domain, its missing parts supplied by reference TRBV28 and TRBJ1-1, is DVKVTQSSRYLVKRTGEKVFLECVQDMDHENMFWYRQDPGLGLRLIYFSYDVKMKEKGDIPEGYSVSREKKERFSLILESASTNQTSMYLCASLEFPTEAFFGQGTRLTVV.

This chain links TRBV5-1 with TRBJ1-1; weak D call: TRBD1 (5 bases). CDR3 size: 14 residues. CDR1 is SGHRS and CDR2 is YFSETQ in the germline V gene. V was cut by 3 bases and J by 1 base, with 10 bases left in between. CDR3 sequence (DNA): TGCGCCAGCAGCTACAGAACAGGGAACACTGAAGCTTTCTTT. Its translation is CASSYRTGNTEAFF. Drawing the rest from reference TRBV5-1 and TRBJ1-1, the complete variable domain is KAGVTQTPRYLIKTRGQQVTLSCSPISGHRSVSWYQQTPGQGLQFLFEYFSETQRNKGNFPGRFSGRQFSNSRSEMNVSTLELGDSALYLCASSYRTGNTEAFFGQGTRLTVV.

This clone has just one count. V gene TRBV9 combines with J gene TRBJ2-7, with 9 bases aligning to TRBD2. CDR1 is SGDLS and CDR2 is YYNGEE in the germline V gene. V lost 4 bases and J lost 5; bases outside the gene matches: 10. The CDR3 has 15 amino acids. CDR3 region: CASSPFDLAGDEQYF. The CDR3, as DNA: TGTGCCAGCAGCCCCTTCGATTTAGCGGGAGACGAGCAGTACTTC.

This clone was recorded only once. The chain joins TRBV2 to TRBJ1-2; D is uncertain. CDR1 is SNHLY, CDR2 FYNNEI, per germline. Trimming shortened V by 4 bases and J by 1 base, and 10 bases separated the two germline ends. This CDR3 has 14 residues. The CDR3 DNA follows: TGTGCCAGCAGTGGCGCCGTCCTTAACTATGGCTACACCTTC. Translation gives CASSGAVLNYGYTF.

The genes are TRBV7-9 and TRBJ1-3; maybe TRBD1 (5 bases). V was clipped by 4 bases and J by 0 bases, with 19 bases between them. The germline CDR1 and CDR2 sequences are SEHNR and FQNEAQ (reference sequence). The CDR3 is 18 amino acids. The chain's CDR3 is CASSSPIARDGSGNTIYF. The CDR3 DNA reads as TGTGCCAGCAGCTCCCCGATAGCCCGGGACGGCTCTGGAAACACCATATATTTT.

The chain combines TRBV19 with TRBJ2-1, with 8 bases matching TRBD2. The length of the CDR3 is 16 residues. Trimming removed 5 bases from V and 0 bases from J; junction bases left unmatched: 6. Germline-derived CDR1 and CDR2 are LNHDA and SQIVND (reference sequence). CDR3 DNA: TGTGCCAGTAGTCTTTTCGCGGGAGGCTCCTACAATGAGCAGTTCTTC. This sequence encodes CASSLFAGGSYNEQFF.

This clone was detected once. This chain uses TRBV5-1 with TRBJ1-3; D perhaps matches TRBD1 (5 bases). This CDR3 region has 17 residues. Per germline, CDR1 SGHRS and CDR2 YFSETQ. V was clipped by 0 bases and J by 0 bases, with 13 bases between them. The CDR3, as DNA: TGCGCCAGCAGCTTGGAGGGACGCCACAACTCTGGAAACACCATATATTTT. Translation gives CASSLEGRHNSGNTIYF.

The J gene is TRBJ2-1, the V gene TRBV6-6; 8 positions agree with TRBD2. The J segment lost 8 bases and the V segment lost 10 bases, leaving 10 bases of the junction unmatched. The CDR3 is made up of 13 amino acids. The germline CDR1 and CDR2 sequences are MNHNY and SVGAGI (reference sequence). This CDR3 is CANREGGRHEQFF. The CDR3 nucleotides are TGTGCCAACCGGGAGGGGGGCCGCCATGAGCAGTTCTTC.

The chain combines TRBV7-2 with TRBJ1-5; D is uncertain. The CDR3 has 13 amino acids. V lost 5 bases and J lost 7, with 12 bases in between. Germline CDR1 reads SGHTA; CDR2 reads FQGNSA. CDR3 sequence: CASSASGIQPQHF. DNA for the CDR3: TGTGCCAGCAGCGCATCCGGGATCCAGCCCCAGCATTTT.

The V and J genes are TRBV25-1 and TRBJ1-2; 7 nucleotides agree with TRBD1. This CDR3 spans 17 amino acids. V lost 6 bases and J lost 4; bases outside the gene matches: 17. Per the germline V gene, CDR1 is MGHDK and CDR2 is SYGVNS. This CDR3 is CASSSNRGGSRSYGYTF. The DNA of the CDR3 is TGTGCCAGCAGCTCAAACAGGGGCGGTTCTCGGAGCTATGGCTACACCTTC.

V and J are TRBV7-2 and TRBJ2-7, with D perhaps matching TRBD2 (6 bases). The CDR3 extends over 16 amino acids. Germline V lookup: CDR1 SGHTA, CDR2 FQGNSA. V lost 4 bases and J lost 0, with 16 bases in between. Here the CDR3 reads CASSWGVGANSYEQYF. For the CDR3, the DNA is TGTGCCAGCAGCTGGGGGGTAGGTGCAAACTCCTACGAGCAGTACTTC.

The genes are TRBV2 and TRBJ2-3, with D possibly being TRBD2 (5 bases). The CDR3 consists of 14 residues. The V gene's germline CDR1 is SNHLY and CDR2 FYNNEI. Trimming left V 6 bases short and J 6 bases short, with 16 bases between. The CDR3 DNA sequence: TGTGCCAGCAGCACTAGATCCTCCCGGGATACGCAGTATTTT. It encodes CASSTRSSRDTQYF.

The chain carries TRBV20-1 and TRBJ2-7; D uncertain. The CDR3 loop spans 10 amino acids. In germline, CDR1 is DFQATT, CDR2 SNEGSKA (reference sequence). Trimming stripped 6 bases from V and 12 bases from J, with 15 bases between. CDR3 in amino acids: CSAPGARGYF. The CDR3 bases are TGCAGTGCCCCGGGCGCTAGAGGGTACTTC.

The chain couples TRBV19 to TRBJ2-7; TRBD1 or TRBD2 may be the D gene (5 bases each). Germline-derived CDR1 and CDR2 are LNHDA and SQIVND (reference sequence). The CDR3 spans 12 residues. Trimming removed 5 bases from V and 6 bases from J, with 11 bases in between. The chain's CDR3 is CASSFVRGEQYF. In DNA form, the CDR3 reads TGTGCCAGTAGTTTTGTGAGGGGCGAGCAGTACTTC.

The chain has TRBV10-2 and TRBJ2-1; 7 nucleotides match TRBD2. With V trimmed by 5 bases and J by 8 bases, 9 bases remained unmatched. Looked up from germline, CDR1 is WSHSY and CDR2 is SAAADI. There are 14 residues in the CDR3. The CDR3 DNA follows: TGCGCCAGCAGTATAAGCGGGGCGGGCCATGAGCAGTTCTTC. This sequence encodes CASSISGAGHEQFF.

This chain uses TRBV2 with TRBJ1-1; weak D call: TRBD1 (6 bases). V shed 4 bases and J shed 5 bases, with 17 bases lying between them. The CDR3 has 15 amino acids. From germline, CDR1 is SNHLY and CDR2 FYNNEI. The CDR3 DNA sequence: TGTGCCAGCAGTGGGGTATTAGGGGGTTATACTGAAGCTTTCTTT. Residues: CASSGVLGGYTEAFF.

The J gene is TRBJ2-7, the V gene TRBV27, with 10 nucleotides matching TRBD2. The length of the CDR3 is 13 residues. Trimming at V came to 3 bases and at J to 9 bases, leaving 5 bases not matched to a gene. Germline CDR1 reads MNHEY; CDR2 reads SMNVEV (reference sequence). CDR3 amino acids: CASSLDLAGAQYF. The CDR3 DNA sequence: TGTGCCAGCAGTTTGGACCTAGCGGGAGCGCAGTACTTC.